This entry concerns a single T cell receptor (beta chain). Its antigen is still unknown. This CDR3 region has 14 residues. Germline V CDR1 and CDR2: SEHNR, FQNEAQ (reference sequence). Trimming removed 5 bases from V and 0 bases from J, with 11 bases in between. These data belong to a study of OX40 agonist ivuxolimab in advanced cancers. Study information: Ivuxolimab, which patients received intravenously every 2 weeks, was dosed at 0.01 to 10 mg/kg. Treatment received earlier with anti-PD-1, anti-PD-L1 or anti-CTLA-4 agents was allowed, and less than 45% had some. General observations from the study: Partial responders dosed at 0.1-3.0 mg/kg displayed clonal expansion ranking among the lowest.

Sequenced by immunoSEQ multiplex PCR; TCRdb stores in-frame clones only, minus some. The data contain about 12,000 clones, 75% to 95% of them seen just once; the ten biggest clones take up 73%. J is TRBJ2-7 and V is TRBV7-9; D is ambiguous. The TCR comes from an adult with an advanced solid tumor such as melanoma, head and neck, liver or kidney cancer. The source was CD4+ or CD8+ T cells sorted from blood, collected in a trial of the OX40 agonist ivuxolimab. CDR3 nucleotides: TGTGCCAGCAGCGGAGAGCTTAGCTCCTACGAGCAGTACTTC. The encoded protein is CASSGELSSYEQYF.